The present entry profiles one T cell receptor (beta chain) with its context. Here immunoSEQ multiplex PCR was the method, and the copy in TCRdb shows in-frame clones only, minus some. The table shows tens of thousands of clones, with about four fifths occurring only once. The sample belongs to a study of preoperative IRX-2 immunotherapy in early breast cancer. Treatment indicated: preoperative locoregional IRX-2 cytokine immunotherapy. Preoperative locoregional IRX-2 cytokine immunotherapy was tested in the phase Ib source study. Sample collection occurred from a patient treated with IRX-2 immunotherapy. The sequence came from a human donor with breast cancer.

In DNA, the CDR3 is TGTGCCAGCAGCTTGGGGGACAGGAACACTGAAGCTTTCTTT. This gives the protein CASSLGDRNTEAFF. V usage is TRBV11-3 and J usage is TRBJ1-1, with TRBD1 matching 7 bases. V was clipped by 3 bases and J by 1 base; unmatched bases: 2. CDR3 size: 14 residues. The germline V gene encodes CDR1 SGHNT and CDR2 YENEEA.